This T cell receptor beta chain is drawn from a study of T cell responses to AZD1222 COVID-19 vaccine. The CDR3 is 13 amino acids. The ends lost 7 bases at V and 4 bases at J; junction bases unmatched: 4. Germline lookup yields CDR1 SNHLY and CDR2 FYNNEI. Profiled with immunoSEQ multiplex PCR; TCRdb holds only in-frame clones, not every one. The repertoire holds roughly 150,000 clones, roughly nine tenths seen once, with approximately 2% in the top ten. Study findings and constraints: Clonal diversity was possibly underestimated, and the donors were mostly white British, with more females. Once two AZD1222 doses were given, Spike-specific TCR breadth and depth went up. CD4 TCRs linked to vaccination spanned spike, dominating at 160-218 and 743-854.

Comment on this clone: Its antigen is still unknown.

The chain is built from TRBV2 and TRBJ1-1, with TRBD1 matching 9 bases. Specimen: peripheral blood, collected on day 0 of AZD1222 vaccination. The sequence derives from an adult in good health. DNA for the CDR3: TGTGCCAGCATCCCGACAGGGGGCACTGAAGCTTTCTTT. It translates to CASIPTGGTEAFF.